This record looks at one T cell receptor beta chain sequence and its context. The germline gives CDR1 MGHRA, CDR2 YSYEKL. J gave up 7 bases and V 2 bases, and 5 bases lay outside the gene matches. The CDR3 spans 14 residues. The sample belongs to a study of blood T cell repertoires in COVID-19. For the study at large: Sites in the United States, Italy and Spain provided acute and convalescent COVID-19 samples. PBMCs, B-cell-depleted T cells, or T cells provided the cDNA or gDNA that made up the material.

Per the original methods: Estimated nucleated cell counts came from reference gene primer amplification. Assay used: immunoSEQ multiplex PCR; TCRdb lists only in-frame clones, some missing. The V and J calls and the clone size are those of that table, but D and trimming were determined from the DNA. Of 200,000 to 300,000 clones listed, over 80% were seen once; the top ten hold around 5.5%. Sequenced input: peripheral blood. The receptor's source is a human donor in a cohort sampled during active COVID-19. J is TRBJ2-1 and V is TRBV4-1; 7 bases line up with TRBD2. As DNA, the CDR3 is TGCGCCAGCAGCCAAACGACTAGCAGTAATGAGCAGTTCTTC. Its translation: CASSQTTSSNEQFF.